The next 4 T cell receptor beta chains were all read from a single sample in a study of blood T cell repertoires in COVID-19. Measured with immunoSEQ multiplex PCR; TCRdb has only the in-frame clones, and not every one. Here the sample spans 20,000 to 25,000 clones, 75% to 90% being singletons. Sequencing was carried out using peripheral blood. All receptors come from a woman of 80 years or more with acute or convalescent COVID-19.

V is TRBV5-1 and J is TRBJ2-3; 11 bases match TRBD2. The CDR3 sequence is 16 residues long. Germline V lookup: CDR1 SGHRS, CDR2 YFSETQ. The V and J ends lost 0 bases and 6 bases, in that order; junction bases with no gene match: 6. The DNA for the CDR3 is TGCGCCAGCAGCTTGGAGTTAGCGGGAGGGCCGGATACGCAGTATTTT. The encoded protein is CASSLELAGGPDTQYF.

The chain couples TRBV11-3 to TRBJ1-2; 9 nucleotides line up with TRBD1. Unmatched junction bases numbered 10, after V lost 4 bases and J lost 7 bases. CDR1 and CDR2 (germline): SGHNT, YENEEA. This CDR3 region has 15 residues. The CDR3 coding sequence is TGTGCCAGCAGCTGGTCCCCGGGACAGGGTTCTGGCTACACCTTC. This encodes CASSWSPGQGSGYTF.

V usage is TRBV12-3 or TRBV12-4 and J usage is TRBJ1-2; the D gene is possibly TRBD1 (6 bases). The CDR3 sequence is 13 residues long. V lost 4 bases to trimming and J lost 6 bases, with 12 bases between them. The CDR3 coding sequence is TGTGCCAGCAGTTCGACCGGGACAAATGGCTACACCTTC. Protein product: CASSSTGTNGYTF.

V gene TRBV30 combines with J gene TRBJ2-2; 9 bases match TRBD1. The CDR3 contains 15 residues. V shed 3 bases, J shed 7 bases, and the junction held 9 bases outside the gene matches. The germline CDR1 and CDR2 sequences are GTSNPN and SVGIG (reference sequence). The CDR3 coding sequence is TGTGCCTGGAGAGTACAGGGGGCGAGTATCGGGGAGCTGTTTTTT. Protein sequence: CAWRVQGASIGELFF.